The 32 T cell receptor beta chains reported below all come from one sample, sequenced in a study of T cell responses to AZD1222 COVID-19 vaccine. The data were produced by immunoSEQ multiplex PCR, yet TCRdb's version contains in-frame clones alone and is incomplete. The sample carries fewer than 110,000 clones, 90% to 95% recorded once. Sequenced here: peripheral blood, sampled on day 0 of AZD1222 vaccination. The receptor source for this set is an adult in good health.

The rearrangement uses TRBV3-1 (or the pseudogene TRBV3-2) and TRBJ1-1; tentatively, D is TRBD1 (5 bases). This CDR3 region has 16 residues. The germline gives CDR1 LGHDT, CDR2 YNNKEL (reference sequence). V lost 0 bases to trimming and J lost 1 base, with 12 bases between them. The CDR3 spells CASSQEGGRENTEAFF. The CDR3 DNA follows: TGTGCCAGCAGCCAAGAAGGCGGCAGGGAGAACACTGAAGCTTTCTTT.

This chain links TRBV5-4 with TRBJ2-7; D uncertain. CDR1 and CDR2 (germline): SGHNT, YYREEE (reference sequence). V dropped 2 bases and J dropped 5 bases, with 8 bases sitting between them. The CDR3 sequence is 12 residues long. The CDR3 DNA reads TGTGCCAGCAGCTTACGACAAGACGAGCAGTACTTC. Residues: CASSLRQDEQYF. Variable domain in full (rest from reference TRBV5-4 and TRBJ2-7): ETGVTQSPTHLIKTRGQQVTLRCSSQSGHNTVSWYQQALGQGPQFIFQYYREEENGRGNFPPRFSGLQFPNYSSELNVNALELDDSALYLCASSLRQDEQYFGPGTRLTVT.

This chain connects TRBV19 to TRBJ2-2; a possible D gene is TRBD1 (6 bases). Per germline, CDR1 LNHDA and CDR2 SQIVND (reference sequence). With 4 bases removed from V and 1 base from J, the gap between germline ends came to 10 bases. The CDR3 loop spans 15 amino acids. In DNA, the CDR3 is TGTGCCAGTAGTAATCCGGGACAGAACACCGGGGAGCTGTTTTTT. Translating gives CASSNPGQNTGELFF.

This rearrangement joins TRBV7-2 to TRBJ1-2, with D uncertain. V was cut by 3 bases and J by 4 bases, with 9 bases left in between. The CDR3 is made up of 13 amino acids. CDR1 and CDR2 from the germline V gene are SGHTA and FQGNSA. CDR3 residues: CASSFGPSYGYTF. The DNA for the CDR3 is TGTGCCAGCAGCTTTGGACCGAGCTATGGCTACACCTTC. Full variable domain (rest looked up from reference TRBV7-2 and TRBJ1-2): GAGVSQSPSNKVTEKGKDVELRCDPISGHTALYWYRQSLGQGLEFLIYFQGNSAPDKSGLPSDRFSAERTGGSVSTLTIQRTQQEDSAVYLCASSFGPSYGYTFGSGTRLTVV.

This rearrangement joins TRBV29-1 to TRBJ2-5, with D possibly matching TRBD2 (5 bases). The CDR3 covers 14 residues. V was cut by 1 base and J by 7 bases, with 16 bases left in between. CDR1 is SQVTM, CDR2 ANQGSEA, per germline. CDR3 amino acids: CSVEAVGGWGTQYF. DNA for the CDR3: TGCAGCGTTGAAGCGGTAGGAGGTTGGGGGACCCAGTACTTC.

The rearrangement joins TRBV5-1 to TRBJ2-3; D possibly corresponds to TRBD1 (6 bases). The CDR3 runs 15 residues. V dropped 4 bases and J dropped 6 bases, with 18 bases sitting between them. Germline-derived CDR1 and CDR2 are SGHRS and YFSETQ. CDR3 nucleotides: TGCGCCAGCAGCCTGGGGGCGCGGAGCGGCGATACGCAGTATTTT. Its protein is CASSLGARSGDTQYF.

This chain uses TRBV28 with TRBJ1-2; D remains ambiguous. The CDR3 totals 11 residues. V lost 7 bases, J lost 3 bases, and 6 bases lay in between. The germline V gene has CDR1 MDHEN and CDR2 SYDVKM. CDR3 loop: CASKGDYGYTF. CDR3 coding DNA: TGTGCCAGCAAGGGCGACTATGGCTACACCTTC.

The genes are TRBV10-3 and TRBJ1-2; D is possibly TRBD1 (6 bases). Germline CDR1 ENHRY, CDR2 SYGVKD. Trimming stripped 2 bases from V and 4 bases from J, with 8 bases between. The CDR3 runs to 13 residues. This chain's CDR3 is CAISEQGSYGYTF. DNA for the CDR3: TGTGCCATCAGTGAGCAGGGGAGCTATGGCTACACCTTC.

Regarding this clone: A junction boundary mismatches the germline segment, possibly from a read error. The CDR3 DNA reads as TGTGCCGGCAGCTCGTGGGACACCCACTACGAGCAGTACTTC. Protein sequence: CAGSSWDTHYEQYF. The V and J genes are TRBV7-9 and TRBJ2-7; tentative D call: TRBD1 (6 bases). There are 14 residues in the CDR3. Germline CDR1 is SEHNR and CDR2 is FQNEAQ (reference sequence).

V usage is TRBV28 and J usage is TRBJ1-5; D gene ambiguous. V lost 2 bases and J lost 1, with 15 bases in between. Germline V lookup: CDR1 MDHEN, CDR2 SYDVKM. The CDR3 has 17 amino acids. The CDR3 reads CASSLIWVAGSNQPQHF. Written as DNA, the CDR3 is TGTGCCAGCAGTTTAATCTGGGTAGCGGGAAGCAATCAGCCCCAGCATTTT.

The CDR3 nucleotides are TGTGCCAGCAGTGGAGAACTCTATACTGAAGCTTTCTTT. It translates to CASSGELYTEAFF. The chain links TRBV7-6 to TRBJ1-1, with no clear D. The CDR3 loop spans 13 amino acids. Between the trimmed V and J ends, which lost 6 bases and 5 bases, there was a span of 13 bases. Germline CDR1 and CDR2: SGHVS and FNYEAQ.

This chain uses TRBV2 with TRBJ1-5; TRBD1 matches 9 bases. Germline V gene data show CDR1 as SNHLY and CDR2 as FYNNEI. CDR3 length equals 15 residues. The V gene end was trimmed by 7 bases and the J gene end by 7 bases; junction bases not matched to a gene: 11. The DNA of the CDR3 is TGTGCCAGCAAGAGTCTGGACAGGGGATTCCAGCCCCAGCATTTT. Amino acid sequence: CASKSLDRGFQPQHF.

V is TRBV6-5 and J is TRBJ1-2; D unclear. Trimming stripped 6 bases from V and 6 bases from J, with 14 bases between. The CDR3 is 13 residues long. CDR1 is MNHEY, CDR2 SVGAGI, per germline. The CDR3 sequence is CASRGGLENGYTF. CDR3 sequence (DNA): TGTGCCAGCAGGGGAGGATTAGAAAATGGCTACACCTTC.

The CDR3 sequence is CASSLDGSYEQYF. The CDR3, as DNA: TGTGCCAGCAGTTTAGACGGCTCCTACGAGCAGTACTTC. The chain recombines TRBV12-3 or TRBV12-4 with TRBJ2-7; D not certain. With 1 base removed from V and 0 bases from J, the gap between germline ends came to 4 bases. CDR3 length equals 13 residues.

This rearrangement joins TRBV10-3 to TRBJ1-6; TRBD1 matches at 8 bases. This CDR3 contains 16 residues. Unmatched junction bases numbered 8, after V lost 10 bases and J lost 0 bases. Germline V gives CDR1 ENHRY, CDR2 SYGVKD. The CDR3 sequence: CATRTGLSSYNSPLHF. The CDR3 nucleotides are TGTGCCACTAGGACAGGGCTAAGCTCCTATAATTCACCCCTCCACTTT.

The J gene is TRBJ1-1, the V gene TRBV18; D possibly corresponds to TRBD1 (5 bases). Germline CDR1 is KGHSH and CDR2 is LQKENI. With 5 bases removed from V and 0 bases from J, the gap between germline ends came to 10 bases. The CDR3 runs to 14 residues. The chain's CDR3 is CASSSDNLNTEAFF. CDR3 coding DNA: TGTGCCAGCTCATCGGACAATTTGAACACTGAAGCTTTCTTT.

The chain combines TRBV12-2 with TRBJ2-1; TRBD2, the table's D call, was not compared with the DNA. TRBV12-2 is termed a pseudogene. The CDR3 runs 18 residues. CDR3 amino acids: CASRLKVSGGSSYNEQFF. DNA of the CDR3: TGTGCAAGTCGCTTAAAGGTTTCCGGCGGAAGCTCCTACAATGAGCAGTTCTTC.

The chain carries TRBV5-1 and TRBJ1-1; no clear D gene. The germline V gene has CDR1 SGHRS and CDR2 YFSETQ. CDR3 length: 14 residues. V lost 0 bases and J 4 bases, leaving 10 bases between the germline ends. The CDR3 here is CASSLEVGRTEAFF. For the CDR3, the DNA is TGCGCCAGCAGCTTGGAAGTGGGCCGCACTGAAGCTTTCTTT.

The chain recombines TRBV27 with TRBJ2-7, with 8 nucleotides matching TRBD2. V dropped 6 bases and J dropped 2; count of bases not matched to a gene: 6. This CDR3 region has 14 residues. The germline V gene encodes CDR1 MNHEY and CDR2 SMNVEV (reference sequence). The CDR3 DNA follows: TGTGCCAGCAGGGGAAGCGGGAGAGCCTACGAGCAGTACTTC. It translates to CASRGSGRAYEQYF.

The chain combines TRBV28 with TRBJ1-5; D gene ambiguous. This CDR3 contains 15 residues. The V end was cut by 6 bases, the J end by 2 bases, with 14 bases between. Germline V lookup: CDR1 MDHEN, CDR2 SYDVKM. The CDR3 DNA reads TGTGCCAGCAGCATTCCAACTCTACGCAATCAGCCCCAGCATTTT. Protein product: CASSIPTLRNQPQHF. Filled out from reference TRBV28 and TRBJ1-5, the complete variable domain reads DVKVTQSSRYLVKRTGEKVFLECVQDMDHENMFWYRQDPGLGLRLIYFSYDVKMKEKGDIPEGYSVSREKKERFSLILESASTNQTSMYLCASSIPTLRNQPQHFGDGTRLSIL.

The chain couples TRBV18 to TRBJ2-2, with TRBD1 matching 7 bases. The CDR3 length is 17 residues. The junction had 9 bases not matched to a gene; V was cut back by 3 bases and J by 2 bases. Germline V lookup: CDR1 KGHSH, CDR2 LQKENI. The CDR3, as DNA: TGTGCCAGCTCACCCCTAAAGGGGGCCGAAAACACCGGGGAGCTGTTTTTT. This gives the protein CASSPLKGAENTGELFF.

The chain has TRBV2 and TRBJ2-5; D not certain. Germline V gene data show CDR1 as SNHLY and CDR2 as FYNNEI. V lost 5 bases to trimming and J lost 2 bases, with 9 bases between them. This CDR3 is built from 13 residues. The CDR3 DNA reads as TGTGCCAGCAGTCGGGCCATACAAGAGACCCAGTACTTC. It yields the protein CASSRAIQETQYF.

The chain uses TRBV9 and TRBJ2-2, with D possibly TRBD1 on 6 matching bases. Germline-derived CDR1 and CDR2 are SGDLS and YYNGEE. The CDR3 length is 13 residues. V was pared by 4 bases and J by 7 bases, with 11 bases between. The CDR3 region has the DNA TGTGCCAGCAGCCGAATAGGGGGCGGGGAGCTGTTTTTT. This gives the protein CASSRIGGGELFF.

This clone appeared a single time. The chain recombines TRBV7-2 with TRBJ1-2; D gene uncertain. Trimming removed 3 bases at V and 3 bases at J, with 11 bases between. Germline V gene lookup returns CDR1 SGHTA and CDR2 FQGNSA. The CDR3 covers 14 residues. The CDR3 nucleotides read TGTGCCAGCAGCTTGAGGGATACTTACTATGGCTACACCTTC. Its translation: CASSLRDTYYGYTF.

The V and J genes are TRBV7-3 and TRBJ1-1; TRBD1 is a possible D gene (5 bases). The V and J ends lost 2 bases and 5 bases respectively, with 9 bases between them. Germline V gene data show CDR1 as SGHTA and CDR2 as FQGTGA. The CDR3 contains 13 residues. The CDR3, as DNA: TGTGCCAGCAGCTTAGGGACGAATACTGAAGCTTTCTTT. Amino acids: CASSLGTNTEAFF. Drawing the rest from reference TRBV7-3 and TRBJ1-1, the complete variable domain is GAGVSQTPSNKVTEKGKYVELRCDPISGHTALYWYRQSLGQGPEFLIYFQGTGAADDSGLPNDRFFAVRPEGSVSTLKIQRTERGDSAVYLCASSLGTNTEAFFGQGTRLTVV.

The J gene is TRBJ1-4, the V gene TRBV18, with D possibly matching TRBD1 (6 bases). Trimming took off 4 bases at V and 5 bases at J, with 11 bases between the two ends. The CDR3 has 14 amino acids. In germline, CDR1 is KGHSH, CDR2 LQKENI. The CDR3 DNA follows: TGTGCCAGCTCACAACAGGGACTAAATGAAAAACTGTTTTTT. Translation: CASSQQGLNEKLFF.

As to this clone: One end of the junction does not line up with germline, which may come from a read error. The chain couples TRBV7-9 to TRBJ2-7; TRBD2 agrees at 7 bases. CDR1 is SEHNR and CDR2 is FQNEAQ in the germline V gene (reference sequence). The CDR3 is made up of 15 amino acids. The CDR3 nucleotides are TGTGCCAGCAGTCCCGGGACTATGAGCTCCCACGAGCAGTACTTC. Translated: CASSPGTMSSHEQYF.

This chain uses TRBV24-1 with TRBJ2-1; 7 positions agree with TRBD1. This CDR3 is 17 amino acids long. Germline V gives CDR1 KGHDR, CDR2 SFDVKD. With 1 base clipped from V and 4 bases from J, the junction kept 9 bases outside the gene matches. This CDR3 reads CATSDFEGAGGYNEQFF. The CDR3, as DNA: TGTGCCACCAGTGATTTTGAGGGGGCTGGGGGTTACAATGAGCAGTTCTTC.

The chain links TRBV28 to TRBJ1-2; D unclear. V was shortened by 3 bases and J by 2 bases, with 7 bases between the two germline ends. Germline assignment: CDR1 MDHEN and CDR2 SYDVKM. The CDR3 extends over 13 amino acids. CDR3 protein: CASSFGRNYGYTF. Here the CDR3 DNA reads TGTGCCAGCAGTTTTGGCAGAAACTATGGCTACACCTTC.

V gene TRBV2 combines with J gene TRBJ1-2; 7 bases align to TRBD1. Germline V gene data show CDR1 as SNHLY and CDR2 as FYNNEI. The CDR3 consists of 13 residues. V dropped 6 bases and J dropped 4; count of bases not matched to a gene: 5. In DNA form, the CDR3 reads TGTGCCAGCAGCGACAGGGCCGGCTATGGCTACACCTTC. This sequence encodes CASSDRAGYGYTF.

The J gene is TRBJ2-2, the V gene TRBV6-5, with 9 bases that match TRBD1. There are 15 residues in the CDR3. Germline V gene data show CDR1 as MNHEY and CDR2 as SVGAGI. The V and J ends lost 7 bases and 4 bases, in that order; junction bases with no gene match: 7. This CDR3 is CASTWTGDATGELFF. The CDR3 coding sequence is TGTGCCAGCACTTGGACAGGGGACGCCACCGGGGAGCTGTTTTTT.

The rearrangement uses TRBV19 and TRBJ2-7; D might be TRBD1 (6 bases). V was cut by 4 bases and J by 3 bases, with 10 bases left in between. This CDR3 has 13 amino acids. The germline CDR1 and CDR2 sequences are LNHDA and SQIVND (reference sequence). The CDR3 DNA follows: TGTGCCAGTAGTACCCGGGACAACTACGAGCAGTACTTC. This codes for CASSTRDNYEQYF.